These T cell receptor beta chains were read from a single sample in a study of T cell responses to AZD1222 COVID-19 vaccine. Sequencing was performed with immunoSEQ multiplex PCR; in TCRdb, only in-frame clones are kept and a portion is missing. The data contain fewer than 70,000 clones, approximately 89% of them singletons. Material: peripheral blood, obtained 28 days after the second AZD1222 dose. The receptors shown here come from an adult who received the AZD1222 COVID-19 vaccine. The conserved cysteine and the conserved F or W are not part of the CDR3 here. The order of the fields is CDR3 length, V gene, J gene, CDR3 protein.

12	TRBV5-4	TRBJ2-1	ASSLESGDNEQF
12	TRBV5-1	TRBJ2-3	ASSGGYLTDTQY
13	TRBV28	TRBJ1-1	ASSSPGQPNTEAF
12	TRBV19	TRBJ1-1	ASSIRTGNTEAF
14	TRBV21-1	TRBJ2-3	ASSKERTSGEDTQY
11	TRBV12-5	TRBJ1-1	ASGLLQTGGAF
13	TRBV6-1	TRBJ2-3	ASSEDFASTDTQY
14	TRBV5-1	TRBJ1-2	ASSPKRAGDYYGYT
13	TRBV19	TRBJ1-1	ASSGDGTANTEAF
13	TRBV27	TRBJ1-5	ASSRAGNYNQPQH
13	TRBV5-8	TRBJ2-7	ASSLVQGAAYEQY
12	TRBV6-9	TRBJ1-5	ASSWTGLNQPQH
15	TRBV6-6	TRBJ2-3	ASSRQGAGESTDTQY
11	TRBV6-1	TRBJ1-6	ASSEAGDSPLH
11	TRBV11-2	TRBJ1-5	ASSFNSNQPQH
11	TRBV21-1	TRBJ2-7	ASSPPRSYEQY
14	TRBV6-1	TRBJ1-3	ASSEARTPSGNTIY
13	TRBV27	TRBJ2-2	ASSAWGRGTGELF
10	TRBV6-1	TRBJ2-2	ASSDGTGELF
14	TRBV2	TRBJ2-1	ASRRGRMRTYNEQF
13	TRBV18	TRBJ1-1	ASSQTQGGTTEAF
13	TRBV7-2	TRBJ2-1	ASRGSGRSTGEQF
13	TRBV19	TRBJ1-1	ASSKGGQGNTEAF
11	TRBV7-3	TRBJ2-1	ASSLSGWRDLF
9	TRBV12-3/TRBV12-4	TRBJ1-6	ASSQTRILH
13	TRBV29-1	TRBJ1-2	SVDPGGGAVYGYT
9	TRBV2	TRBJ1-5	ASREDIPQH
12	TRBV4-3	TRBJ2-2	ASSQGPSTGELF
11	TRBV5-4	TRBJ2-7	ASSLTGGYEQY
13	TRBV6-5	TRBJ1-3	ASSQPGRGRNTIY
12	TRBV5-4	TRBJ1-1	ASRSLARGGEAF
11	TRBV19	TRBJ1-2	ASSGDGFYGYT
14	TRBV5-1	TRBJ2-6	ASSLAAGFGANVLT
14	TRBV21-1	TRBJ1-1	ASSKVGQEEYTEAF
12	TRBV27	TRBJ1-5	ASSFGVSNQPQH
11	TRBV9	TRBJ1-1	ASSPQAVGEAF
11	TRBV2	TRBJ1-1	ASFFHGGTEAF
12	TRBV28	TRBJ1-2	ASSVDSDWNGYT
6	TRBV29-1	TRBJ1-2	SEDGYT
11	TRBV5-1	TRBJ1-1	ASSAQGSSEAF
13	TRBV21-1	TRBJ2-2	ASSIPGKNTGELF
12	TRBV28	TRBJ1-1	ASSLWQGYAEAF
14	TRBV10-1	TRBJ2-5	ASSESDSGNQETQY
12	TRBV3-1/TRBV3-2	TRBJ2-3	ASSQGADTDTQY
10	TRBV10-2	TRBJ2-1	ASSVGYNEQF
13	TRBV28	TRBJ1-6	ASSSLQGHNSPLH
13	TRBV6-1	TRBJ1-2	ASSEGQGINYGYT
13	TRBV18	TRBJ2-3	ASSRREGAADTQY
13	TRBV19	TRBJ1-5	ASLAGSLGNQPQH
14	TRBV10-1	TRBJ2-1	ASSEVAAGERNEQF
12	TRBV2	TRBJ1-6	ASSERAYNSPLH
13	TRBV5-4	TRBJ2-2	ASSARTGNTGELF
11	TRBV20-1	TRBJ1-5	SASSRGRQVQH
11	TRBV7-9	TRBJ1-5	ASSPGGNQPQH
12	TRBV28	TRBJ2-7	ASSSPPQPYEQY
13	TRBV30	TRBJ1-5	AWSVDRGFNQPQH
14	TRBV7-8	TRBJ1-1	ASSLALGARVTEAF